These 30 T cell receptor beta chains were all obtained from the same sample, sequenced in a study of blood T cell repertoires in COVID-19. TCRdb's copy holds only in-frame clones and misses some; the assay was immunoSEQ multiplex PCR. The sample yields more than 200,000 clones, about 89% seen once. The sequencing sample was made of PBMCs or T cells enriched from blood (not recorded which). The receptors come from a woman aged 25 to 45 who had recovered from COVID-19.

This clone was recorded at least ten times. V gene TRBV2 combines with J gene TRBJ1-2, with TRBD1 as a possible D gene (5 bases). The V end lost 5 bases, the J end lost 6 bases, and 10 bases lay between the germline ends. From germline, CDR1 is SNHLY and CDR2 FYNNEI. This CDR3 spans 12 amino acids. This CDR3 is CASSPRVHGYTF. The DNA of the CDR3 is TGTGCCAGCAGTCCCAGGGTCCATGGCTACACCTTC. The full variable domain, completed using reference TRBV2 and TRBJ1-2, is EPEVTQTPSHQVTQMGQEVILRCVPISNHLYFYWYRQILGQKVEFLVSFYNNEISEKSEIFDDQFSVERPDGSNFTLKIRSTKLEDSAMYFCASSPRVHGYTFGSGTRLTVV.

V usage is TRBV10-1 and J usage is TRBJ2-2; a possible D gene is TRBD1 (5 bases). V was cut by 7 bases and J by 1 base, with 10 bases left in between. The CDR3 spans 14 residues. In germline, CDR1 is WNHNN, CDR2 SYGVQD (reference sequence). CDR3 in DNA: TGCGCCAGCAATGGGGCCGAGAACACCGGGGAGCTGTTTTTT. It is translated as CASNGAENTGELFF.

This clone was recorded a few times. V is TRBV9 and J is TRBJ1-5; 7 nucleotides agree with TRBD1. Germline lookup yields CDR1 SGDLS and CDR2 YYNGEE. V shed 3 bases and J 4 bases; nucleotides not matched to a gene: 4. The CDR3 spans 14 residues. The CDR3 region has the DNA TGTGCCAGCAGCGCCGGACAGGAAAATCAGCCCCAGCATTTT. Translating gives CASSAGQENQPQHF.

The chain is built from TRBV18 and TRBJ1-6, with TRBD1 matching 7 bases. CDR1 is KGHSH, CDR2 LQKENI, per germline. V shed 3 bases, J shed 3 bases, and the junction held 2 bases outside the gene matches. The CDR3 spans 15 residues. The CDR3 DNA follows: TGTGCCAGCTCACCGACAGGGAACTATAATTCACCCCTCCACTTT. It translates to CASSPTGNYNSPLHF.

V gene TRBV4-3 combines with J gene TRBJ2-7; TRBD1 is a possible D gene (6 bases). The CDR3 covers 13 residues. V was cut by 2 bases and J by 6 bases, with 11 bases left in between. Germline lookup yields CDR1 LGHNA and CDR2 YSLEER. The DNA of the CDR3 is TGCGCCAGCAGCCAACAACAGGGTTCCGAGCAGTACTTC. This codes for CASSQQQGSEQYF.

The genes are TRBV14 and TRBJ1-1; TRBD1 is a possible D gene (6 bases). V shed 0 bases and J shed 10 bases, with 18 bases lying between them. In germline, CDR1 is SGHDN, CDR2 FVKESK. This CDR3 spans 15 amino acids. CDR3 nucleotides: TGTGCCAGCAGCCAAGATTGGGGGCGGATTACGGCAGCTTTCTTT. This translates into CASSQDWGRITAAFF.

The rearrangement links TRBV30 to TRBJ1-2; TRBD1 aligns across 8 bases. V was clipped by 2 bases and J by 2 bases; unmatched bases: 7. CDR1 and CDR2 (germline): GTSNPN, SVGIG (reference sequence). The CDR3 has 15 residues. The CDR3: CAWSPDRGLNYGYTF. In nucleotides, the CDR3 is TGTGCCTGGAGTCCCGACAGGGGACTAAACTATGGCTACACCTTC.

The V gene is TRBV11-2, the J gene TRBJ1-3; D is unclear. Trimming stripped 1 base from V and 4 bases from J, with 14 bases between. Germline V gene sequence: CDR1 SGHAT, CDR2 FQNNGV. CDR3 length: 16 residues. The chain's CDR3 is CASSLGATAIGNTIYF. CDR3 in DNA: TGTGCCAGCAGCTTAGGGGCCACGGCAATCGGAAACACCATATATTTT.

The CDR3 DNA sequence: TGTGCCATCAGTGAAACGTCGGGACAAGTAAATTCACCCCTCCACTTT. This codes for CAISETSGQVNSPLHF. The V and J genes are TRBV10-3 and TRBJ1-6; weak D call: TRBD1 (6 bases). CDR1 is ENHRY, CDR2 SYGVKD, per germline. There are 16 residues in the CDR3. Trimming removed 3 bases at V and 7 bases at J, with 16 bases between.

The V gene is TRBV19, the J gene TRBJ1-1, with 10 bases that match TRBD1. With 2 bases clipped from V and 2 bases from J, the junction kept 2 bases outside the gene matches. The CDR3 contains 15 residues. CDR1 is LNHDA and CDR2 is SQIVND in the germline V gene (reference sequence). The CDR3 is CASSIRTGGNTEAFF. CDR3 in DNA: TGTGCCAGTAGTATACGGACAGGGGGAAACACTGAAGCTTTCTTT.

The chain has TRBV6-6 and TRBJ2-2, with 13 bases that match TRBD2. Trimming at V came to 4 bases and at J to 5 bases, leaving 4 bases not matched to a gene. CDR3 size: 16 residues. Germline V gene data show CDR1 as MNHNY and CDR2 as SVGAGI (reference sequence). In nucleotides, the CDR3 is TGTGCCAGCAGTTTACTAGCGGGAGGGCCAACCGGGGAGCTGTTTTTT. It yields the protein CASSLLAGGPTGELFF.

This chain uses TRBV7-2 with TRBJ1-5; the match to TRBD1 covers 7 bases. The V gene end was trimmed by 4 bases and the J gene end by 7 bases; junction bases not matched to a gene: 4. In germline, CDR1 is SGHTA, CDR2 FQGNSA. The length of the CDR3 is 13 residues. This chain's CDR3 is CASSYGQAQPQHF. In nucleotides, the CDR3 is TGTGCCAGCAGCTACGGACAGGCCCAGCCCCAGCATTTT.

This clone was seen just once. CDR3: CASSPAGPKNTEAFF. The CDR3 nucleotides read TGTGCCAGCTCGCCCGCGGGACCGAAAAACACTGAAGCTTTCTTT. The chain combines TRBV18 with TRBJ1-1, with a possible D match to TRBD1 (5 bases). Germline V gene lookup returns CDR1 KGHSH and CDR2 LQKENI. The V and J ends lost 6 bases and 2 bases respectively, with 16 bases between them. This CDR3 region has 15 residues.

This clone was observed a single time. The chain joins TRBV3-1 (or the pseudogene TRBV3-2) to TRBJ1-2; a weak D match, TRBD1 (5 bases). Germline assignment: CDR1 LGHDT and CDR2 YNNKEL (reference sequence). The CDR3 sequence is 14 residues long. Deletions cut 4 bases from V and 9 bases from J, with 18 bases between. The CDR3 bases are TGTGCCAGCAGCCTCCTTGCGGGGGGGGAGAGCTACACCTTC. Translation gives CASSLLAGGESYTF.

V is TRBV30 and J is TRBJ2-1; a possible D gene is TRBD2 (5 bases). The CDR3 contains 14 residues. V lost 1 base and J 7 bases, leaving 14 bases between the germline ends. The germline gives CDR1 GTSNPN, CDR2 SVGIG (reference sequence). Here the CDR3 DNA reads TGTGCCTGGAGTGGCGGGCTAGTTGATAATGAGCAGTTCTTC. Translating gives CAWSGGLVDNEQFF.

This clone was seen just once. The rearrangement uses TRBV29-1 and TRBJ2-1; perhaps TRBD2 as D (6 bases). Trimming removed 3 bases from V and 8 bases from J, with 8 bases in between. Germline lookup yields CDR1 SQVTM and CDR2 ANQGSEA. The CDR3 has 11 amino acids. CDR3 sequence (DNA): TGCAGCGTTGAGGAGGGAGATGAGCAGTTCTTC. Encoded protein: CSVEEGDEQFF.

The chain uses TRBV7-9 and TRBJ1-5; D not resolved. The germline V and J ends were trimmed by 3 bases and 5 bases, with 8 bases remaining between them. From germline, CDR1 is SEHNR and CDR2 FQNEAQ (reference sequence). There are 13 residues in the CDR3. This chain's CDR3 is CASSFADDQPQHF. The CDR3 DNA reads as TGTGCCAGCAGCTTCGCAGATGATCAGCCCCAGCATTTT. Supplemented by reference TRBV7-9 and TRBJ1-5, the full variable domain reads DTGVSQNPRHKITKRGQNVTFRCDPISEHNRLYWYRQTLGQGPEFLTYFQNEAQLEKSRLLSDRFSAERPKGSFSTLEIQRTEQGDSAMYLCASSFADDQPQHFGDGTRLSIL.

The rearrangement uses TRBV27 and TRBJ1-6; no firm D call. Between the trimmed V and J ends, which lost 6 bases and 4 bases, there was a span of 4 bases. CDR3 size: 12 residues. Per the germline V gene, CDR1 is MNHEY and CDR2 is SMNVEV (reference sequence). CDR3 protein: CASSRYNSPLHF. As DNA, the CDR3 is TGTGCCAGCAGCAGATATAATTCACCCCTCCACTTT.

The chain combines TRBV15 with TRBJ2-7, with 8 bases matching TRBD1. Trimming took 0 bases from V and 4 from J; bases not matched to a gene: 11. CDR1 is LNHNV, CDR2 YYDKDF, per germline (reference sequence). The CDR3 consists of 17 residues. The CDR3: CATSRDRAGQGEYEQYF. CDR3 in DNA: TGTGCCACCAGCAGAGATAGAGCTGGACAGGGAGAATACGAGCAGTACTTC.

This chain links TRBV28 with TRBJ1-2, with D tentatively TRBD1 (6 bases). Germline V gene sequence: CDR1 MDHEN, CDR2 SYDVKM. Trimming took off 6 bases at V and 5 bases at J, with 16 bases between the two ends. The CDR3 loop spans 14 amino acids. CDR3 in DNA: TGTGCCAGCAGGGAGACAGGACTTTTTTATGGCTACACCTTC. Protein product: CASRETGLFYGYTF.

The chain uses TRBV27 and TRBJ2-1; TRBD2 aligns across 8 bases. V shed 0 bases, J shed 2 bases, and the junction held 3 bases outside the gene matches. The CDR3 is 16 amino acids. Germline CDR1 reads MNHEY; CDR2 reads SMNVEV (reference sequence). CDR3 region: CASSLSYGGAYNEQFF. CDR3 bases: TGTGCCAGCAGTTTATCGTACGGGGGGGCCTACAATGAGCAGTTCTTC.

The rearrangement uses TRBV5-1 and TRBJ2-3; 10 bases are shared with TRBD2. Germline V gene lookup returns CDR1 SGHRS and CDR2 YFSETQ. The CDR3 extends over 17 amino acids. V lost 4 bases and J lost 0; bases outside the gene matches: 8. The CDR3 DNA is TGCGCCAGCAGCAGTAAAGGGACTAGCGCTAGCACAGATACGCAGTATTTT. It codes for CASSSKGTSASTDTQYF.

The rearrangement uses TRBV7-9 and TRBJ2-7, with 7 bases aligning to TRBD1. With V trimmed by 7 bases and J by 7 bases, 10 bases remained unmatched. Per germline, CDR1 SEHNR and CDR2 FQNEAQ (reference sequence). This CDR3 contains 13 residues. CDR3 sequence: CASIRQGLREQYF. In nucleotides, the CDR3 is TGTGCCAGCATCAGACAGGGTCTACGAGAGCAGTACTTC.

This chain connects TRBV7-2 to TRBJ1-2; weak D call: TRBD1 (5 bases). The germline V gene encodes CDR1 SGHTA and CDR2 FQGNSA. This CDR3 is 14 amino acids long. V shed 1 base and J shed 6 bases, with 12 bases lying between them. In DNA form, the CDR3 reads TGTGCCAGCAGCTTAGTGTCGCCAGGGCATGGCTACACCTTC. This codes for CASSLVSPGHGYTF.

CDR3 nucleotides: TGTGCCTCCCGGCTCGACCCGGGGGAAAAACTGTTTTTT. It yields the protein CASRLDPGEKLFF. The chain couples TRBV2 to TRBJ1-4, with D unresolved. CDR1 and CDR2 from the germline V gene are SNHLY and FYNNEI. The ends were cut back, 11 bases at V and 8 bases at J, with 18 bases in the middle. The CDR3 has 13 amino acids.

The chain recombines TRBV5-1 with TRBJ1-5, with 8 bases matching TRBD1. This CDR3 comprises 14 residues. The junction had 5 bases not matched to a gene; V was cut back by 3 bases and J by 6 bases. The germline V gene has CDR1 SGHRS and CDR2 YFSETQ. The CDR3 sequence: CASSWTGQGQPQHF. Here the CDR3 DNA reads TGCGCCAGCAGCTGGACAGGGCAGGGTCAGCCCCAGCATTTT.

CDR3 loop: CASSLAGSTEAFF. The CDR3 bases are TGCGCCAGCAGCTTGGCGGGTAGCACTGAAGCTTTCTTT. The chain links TRBV5-1 to TRBJ1-1; no reliable D call. Per the germline V gene, CDR1 is SGHRS and CDR2 is YFSETQ. With 0 bases removed from V and 4 bases from J, the gap between germline ends came to 7 bases. The CDR3 length is 13 residues.

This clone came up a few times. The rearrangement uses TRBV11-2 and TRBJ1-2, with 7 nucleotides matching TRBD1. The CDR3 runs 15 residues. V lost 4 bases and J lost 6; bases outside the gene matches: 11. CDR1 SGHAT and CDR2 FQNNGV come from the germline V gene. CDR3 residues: CASSSLRTGENGYTF. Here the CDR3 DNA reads TGTGCCAGCAGCTCCCTCCGCACAGGGGAAAATGGCTACACCTTC.

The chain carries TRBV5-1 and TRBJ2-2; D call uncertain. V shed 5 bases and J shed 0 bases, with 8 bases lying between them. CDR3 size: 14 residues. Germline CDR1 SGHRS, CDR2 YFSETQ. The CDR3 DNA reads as TGCGCCAGCAGGGTACGGTCGAACACCGGGGAGCTGTTTTTT. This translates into CASRVRSNTGELFF.

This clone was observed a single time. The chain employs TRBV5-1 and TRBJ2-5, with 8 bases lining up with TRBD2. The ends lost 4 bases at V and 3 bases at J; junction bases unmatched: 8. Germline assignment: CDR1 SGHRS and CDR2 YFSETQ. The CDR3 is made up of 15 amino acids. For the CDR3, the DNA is TGCGCCAGCAGCCCATCCCCAGCGGGGGAAGAGACCCAGTACTTC. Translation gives CASSPSPAGEETQYF.